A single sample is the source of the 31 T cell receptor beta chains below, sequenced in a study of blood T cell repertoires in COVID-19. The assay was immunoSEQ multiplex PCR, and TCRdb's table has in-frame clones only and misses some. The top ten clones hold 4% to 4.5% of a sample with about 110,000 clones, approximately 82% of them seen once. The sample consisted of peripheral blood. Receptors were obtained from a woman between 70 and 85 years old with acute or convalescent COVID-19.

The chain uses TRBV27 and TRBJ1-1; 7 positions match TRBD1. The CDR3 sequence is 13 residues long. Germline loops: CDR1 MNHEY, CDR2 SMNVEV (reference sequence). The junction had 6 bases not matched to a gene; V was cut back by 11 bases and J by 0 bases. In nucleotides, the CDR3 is TGTGCCGGCCCGACAGGGCTGAACACTGAAGCTTTCTTT. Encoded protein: CAGPTGLNTEAFF.

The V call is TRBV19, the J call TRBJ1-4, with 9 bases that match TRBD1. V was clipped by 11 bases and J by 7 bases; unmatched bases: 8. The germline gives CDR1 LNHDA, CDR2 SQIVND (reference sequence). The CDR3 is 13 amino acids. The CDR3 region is CACHGTGREKLFF. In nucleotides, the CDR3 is TGTGCCTGTCACGGGACAGGGCGTGAAAAACTGTTTTTT.

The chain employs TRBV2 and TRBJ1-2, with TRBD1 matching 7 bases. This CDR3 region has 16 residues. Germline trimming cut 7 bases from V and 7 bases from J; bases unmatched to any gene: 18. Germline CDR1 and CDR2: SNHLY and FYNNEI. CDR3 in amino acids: CASTPVGGGATGGYTF. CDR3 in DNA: TGTGCCAGCACCCCGGTCGGAGGGGGCGCGACGGGTGGCTACACCTTC. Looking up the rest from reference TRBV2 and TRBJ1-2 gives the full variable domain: EPEVTQTPSHQVTQMGQEVILRCVPISNHLYFYWYRQILGQKVEFLVSFYNNEISEKSEIFDDQFSVERPDGSNFTLKIRSTKLEDSAMYFCASTPVGGGATGGYTFGSGTRLTVV.

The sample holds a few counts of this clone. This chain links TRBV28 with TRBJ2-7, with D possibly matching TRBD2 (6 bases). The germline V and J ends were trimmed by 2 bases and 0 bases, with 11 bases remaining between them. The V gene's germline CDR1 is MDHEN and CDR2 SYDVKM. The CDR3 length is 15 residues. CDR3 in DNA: TGTGCCAGCAGTTTAGGGGACTCGCTCTCCTACGAGCAGTACTTC. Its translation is CASSLGDSLSYEQYF. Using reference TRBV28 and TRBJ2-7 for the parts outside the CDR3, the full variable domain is DVKVTQSSRYLVKRTGEKVFLECVQDMDHENMFWYRQDPGLGLRLIYFSYDVKMKEKGDIPEGYSVSREKKERFSLILESASTNQTSMYLCASSLGDSLSYEQYFGPGTRLTVT.

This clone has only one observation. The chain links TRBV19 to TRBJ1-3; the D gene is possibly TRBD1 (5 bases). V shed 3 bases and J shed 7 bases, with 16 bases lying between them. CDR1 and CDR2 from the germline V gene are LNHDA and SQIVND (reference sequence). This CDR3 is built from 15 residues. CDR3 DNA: TGTGCCAGTAGTATGAGGTCAGGGATCGGGAACACCATATATTTT. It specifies CASSMRSGIGNTIYF.

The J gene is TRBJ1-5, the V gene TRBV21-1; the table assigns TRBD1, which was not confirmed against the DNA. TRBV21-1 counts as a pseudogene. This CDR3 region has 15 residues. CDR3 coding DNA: TGTGCCAGCAGCAACGTAGCAGGGTGCAATCAGCCCCAGCATTTT. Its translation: CASSNVAGCNQPQHF.

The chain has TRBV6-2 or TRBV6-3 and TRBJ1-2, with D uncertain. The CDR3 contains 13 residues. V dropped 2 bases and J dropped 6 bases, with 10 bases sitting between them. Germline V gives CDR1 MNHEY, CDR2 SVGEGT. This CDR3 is CASSYPKRDGYTF. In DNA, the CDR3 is TGTGCCAGCAGTTACCCCAAAAGAGATGGCTACACCTTC.

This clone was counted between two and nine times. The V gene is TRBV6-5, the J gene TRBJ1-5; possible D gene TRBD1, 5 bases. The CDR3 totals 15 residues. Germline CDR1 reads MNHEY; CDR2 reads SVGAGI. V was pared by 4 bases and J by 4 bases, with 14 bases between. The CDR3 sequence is CASSSILGGNQPQHF. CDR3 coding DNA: TGTGCCAGCAGTTCCATCCTCGGGGGGAATCAGCCCCAGCATTTT.

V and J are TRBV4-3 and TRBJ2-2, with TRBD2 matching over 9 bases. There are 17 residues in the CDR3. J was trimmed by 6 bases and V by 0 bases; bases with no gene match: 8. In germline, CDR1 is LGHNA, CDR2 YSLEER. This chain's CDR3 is CASSQDVAGVNPGELFF. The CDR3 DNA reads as TGCGCCAGCAGCCAAGATGTAGCGGGGGTAAACCCCGGGGAGCTGTTTTTT.

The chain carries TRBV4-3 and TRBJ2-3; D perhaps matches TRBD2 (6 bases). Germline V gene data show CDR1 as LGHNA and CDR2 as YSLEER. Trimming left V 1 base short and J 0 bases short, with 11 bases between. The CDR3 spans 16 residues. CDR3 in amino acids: CASSQAYGTSTDTQYF. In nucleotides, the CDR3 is TGCGCCAGCAGCCAAGCCTATGGGACTAGCACAGATACGCAGTATTTT.

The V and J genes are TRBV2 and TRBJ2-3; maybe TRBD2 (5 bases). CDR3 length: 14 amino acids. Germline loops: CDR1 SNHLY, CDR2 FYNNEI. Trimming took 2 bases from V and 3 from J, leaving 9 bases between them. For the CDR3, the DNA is TGTGCCAGCAGTGAACTAGCTTGGACAGATACGCAGTATTTT. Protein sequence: CASSELAWTDTQYF.

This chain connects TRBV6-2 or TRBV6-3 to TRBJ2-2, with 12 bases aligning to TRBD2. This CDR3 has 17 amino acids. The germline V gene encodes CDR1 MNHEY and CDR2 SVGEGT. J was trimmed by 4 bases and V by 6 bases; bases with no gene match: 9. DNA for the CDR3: TGTGCCAGCAGCCCTAACCCGACTAGCGGGAGCACCGGGGAGCTGTTTTTT. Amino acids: CASSPNPTSGSTGELFF.

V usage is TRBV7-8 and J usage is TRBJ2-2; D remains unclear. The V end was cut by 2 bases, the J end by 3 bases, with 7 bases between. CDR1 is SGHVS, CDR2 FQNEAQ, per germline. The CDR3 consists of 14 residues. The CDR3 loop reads CASSLSTHTGELFF. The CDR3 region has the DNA TGTGCCAGCAGCTTATCTACGCACACCGGGGAGCTGTTTTTT.

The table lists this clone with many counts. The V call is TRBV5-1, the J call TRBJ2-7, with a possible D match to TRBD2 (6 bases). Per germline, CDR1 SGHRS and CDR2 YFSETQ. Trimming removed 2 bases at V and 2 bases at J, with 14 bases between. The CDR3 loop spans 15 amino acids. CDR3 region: CASSFGGRGAYEQYF. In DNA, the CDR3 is TGCGCCAGCAGCTTCGGCGGGCGCGGGGCCTACGAGCAGTACTTC.

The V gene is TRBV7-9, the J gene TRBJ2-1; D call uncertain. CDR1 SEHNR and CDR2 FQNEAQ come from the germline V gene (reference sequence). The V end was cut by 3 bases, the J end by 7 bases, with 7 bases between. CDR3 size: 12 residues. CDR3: CASSFPPNEQFF. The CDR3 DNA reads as TGTGCCAGCAGCTTTCCCCCTAATGAGCAGTTCTTC.

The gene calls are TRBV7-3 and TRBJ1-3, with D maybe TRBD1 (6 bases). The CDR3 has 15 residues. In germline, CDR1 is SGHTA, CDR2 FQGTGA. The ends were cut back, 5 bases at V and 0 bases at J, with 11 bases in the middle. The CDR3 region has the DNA TGTGCCAGCAGCCCTACAGGGTTCTCTGGAAACACCATATATTTT. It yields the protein CASSPTGFSGNTIYF.

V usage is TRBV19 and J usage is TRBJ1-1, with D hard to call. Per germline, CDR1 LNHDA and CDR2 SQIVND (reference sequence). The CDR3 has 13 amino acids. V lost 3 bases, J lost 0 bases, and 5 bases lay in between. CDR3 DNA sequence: TGTGCCAGTAGTATTCAGATGAACACTGAAGCTTTCTTT. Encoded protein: CASSIQMNTEAFF.

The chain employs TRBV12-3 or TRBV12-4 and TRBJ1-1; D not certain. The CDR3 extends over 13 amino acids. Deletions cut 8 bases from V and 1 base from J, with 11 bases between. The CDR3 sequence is CASLTQWNTEAFF. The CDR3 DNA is TGTGCCAGCCTCACCCAGTGGAACACTGAAGCTTTCTTT.

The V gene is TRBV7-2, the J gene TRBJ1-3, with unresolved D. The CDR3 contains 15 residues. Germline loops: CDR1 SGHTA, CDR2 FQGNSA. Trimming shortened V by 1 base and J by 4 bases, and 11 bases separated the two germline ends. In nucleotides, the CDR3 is TGTGCCAGCAGCTTAGACGTCGTGGGCGGAAACACCATATATTTT. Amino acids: CASSLDVVGGNTIYF.

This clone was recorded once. The CDR3 DNA is TGCGCCAGCAGCATGGGGCCAGGGGGTCTGGATGGCTACACCTTC. Translated: CASSMGPGGLDGYTF. The chain links TRBV5-1 to TRBJ1-2; 7 bases match TRBD1. The CDR3 length is 15 residues. Germline assignment: CDR1 SGHRS and CDR2 YFSETQ. The ends lost 4 bases at V and 6 bases at J; junction bases unmatched: 12.

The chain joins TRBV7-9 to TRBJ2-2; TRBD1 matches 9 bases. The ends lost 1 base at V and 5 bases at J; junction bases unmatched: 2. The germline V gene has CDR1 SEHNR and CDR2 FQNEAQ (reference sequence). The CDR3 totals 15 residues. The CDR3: CASSLEDRGTGELFF. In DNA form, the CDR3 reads TGTGCCAGCAGCTTAGAGGACAGGGGTACCGGGGAGCTGTTTTTT.

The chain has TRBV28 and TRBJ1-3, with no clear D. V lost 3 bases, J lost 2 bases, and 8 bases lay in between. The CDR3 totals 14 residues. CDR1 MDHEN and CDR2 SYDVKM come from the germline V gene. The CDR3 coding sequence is TGTGCCAGCAGTTTCAGGACTCCTGGAAACACCATATATTTT. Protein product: CASSFRTPGNTIYF.

The CDR3 reads CASSLPGTGGEDGYTF. The CDR3 bases are TGTGCCAGCAGTCTACCCGGGACAGGGGGCGAGGATGGCTACACCTTC. The chain employs TRBV28 and TRBJ1-2; 12 bases are a match to TRBD1. Germline assignment: CDR1 MDHEN and CDR2 SYDVKM. The CDR3 sequence is 16 residues long. V lost 5 bases and J lost 6; bases outside the gene matches: 10.

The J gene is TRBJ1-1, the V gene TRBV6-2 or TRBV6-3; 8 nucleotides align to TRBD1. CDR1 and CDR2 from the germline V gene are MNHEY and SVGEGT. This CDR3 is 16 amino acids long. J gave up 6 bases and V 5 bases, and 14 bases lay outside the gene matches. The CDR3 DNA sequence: TGTGCCAGCAGTGAGCAGGGGGCGGTTGGGGCCGCTGAAGCTTTCTTT. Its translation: CASSEQGAVGAAEAFF.

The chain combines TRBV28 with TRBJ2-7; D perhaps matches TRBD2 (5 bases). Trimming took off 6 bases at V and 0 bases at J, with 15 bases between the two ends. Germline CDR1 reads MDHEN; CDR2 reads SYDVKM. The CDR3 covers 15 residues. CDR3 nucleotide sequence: TGTGCCAGCAGCCCCAGGCGGGCAATCTCCTACGAGCAGTACGTC. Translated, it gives CASSPRRAISYEQYV.

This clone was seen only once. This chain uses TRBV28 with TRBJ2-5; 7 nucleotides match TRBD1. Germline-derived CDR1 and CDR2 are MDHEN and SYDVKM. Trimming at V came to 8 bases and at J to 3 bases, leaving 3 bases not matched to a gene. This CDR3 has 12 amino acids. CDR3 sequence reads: CASSTGKETQYF. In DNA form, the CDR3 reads TGTGCCAGCTCGACAGGGAAAGAGACCCAGTACTTC.

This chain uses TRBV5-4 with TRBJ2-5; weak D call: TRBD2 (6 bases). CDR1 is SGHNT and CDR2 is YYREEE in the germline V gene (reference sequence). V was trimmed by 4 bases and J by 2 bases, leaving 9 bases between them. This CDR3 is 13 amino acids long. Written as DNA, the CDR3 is TGTGCCAGCAGCCCGGGGGAACAAGAGACCCAGTACTTC. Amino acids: CASSPGEQETQYF.

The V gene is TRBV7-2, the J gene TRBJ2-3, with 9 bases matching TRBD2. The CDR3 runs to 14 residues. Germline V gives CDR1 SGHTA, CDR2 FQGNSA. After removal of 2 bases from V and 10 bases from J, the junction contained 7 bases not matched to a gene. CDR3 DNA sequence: TGTGCCAGCAGCTTAAGTCTAGCGGGAAGACCGCAGTATTTT. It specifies CASSLSLAGRPQYF.

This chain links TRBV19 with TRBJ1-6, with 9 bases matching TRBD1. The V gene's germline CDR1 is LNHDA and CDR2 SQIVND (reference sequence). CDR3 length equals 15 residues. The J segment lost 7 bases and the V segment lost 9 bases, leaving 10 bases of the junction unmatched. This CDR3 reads CASQMGTGGNSPLHF. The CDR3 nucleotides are TGTGCCAGCCAGATGGGTACAGGGGGCAATTCACCCCTCCACTTT.

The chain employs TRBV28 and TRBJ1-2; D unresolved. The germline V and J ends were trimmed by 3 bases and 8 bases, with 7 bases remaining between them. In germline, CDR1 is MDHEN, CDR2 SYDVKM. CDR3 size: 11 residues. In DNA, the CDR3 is TGTGCCAGCAGTTTTAACAACGGCTACACCTTC. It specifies CASSFNNGYTF.

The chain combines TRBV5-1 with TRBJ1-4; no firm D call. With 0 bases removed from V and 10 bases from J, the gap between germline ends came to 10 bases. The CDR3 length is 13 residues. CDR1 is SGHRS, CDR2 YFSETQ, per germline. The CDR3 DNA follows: TGCGCCAGCAGCTTGGAGCGGGTCGGAAAACTGTTTTTT. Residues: CASSLERVGKLFF.